The 3 T cell receptor beta chains in this list originate from one sample, sequenced in a study of blood T cell repertoires in COVID-19. Profiled with immunoSEQ multiplex PCR; TCRdb holds only in-frame clones, not every one. The table has over 75,000 clones, approximately 80% seen once; the top ten hold about 11%. Input material: peripheral blood. Receptor source: a man in his 70s with acute or convalescent COVID-19.

This clone was detected only a few times. J is TRBJ1-2 and V is TRBV19; 7 bases map to TRBD1. The V gene end was trimmed by 4 bases and the J gene end by 0 bases; junction bases not matched to a gene: 8. Per germline, CDR1 LNHDA and CDR2 SQIVND (reference sequence). CDR3 size: 16 residues. CDR3: CASSTRTGQANYGYTF. CDR3 coding DNA: TGTGCCAGTAGTACAAGGACAGGTCAGGCTAACTATGGCTACACCTTC.

This clone has only a few counts. The V gene is TRBV7-9, the J gene TRBJ1-1, with 7 bases fitting TRBD1. J was trimmed by 5 bases and V by 5 bases; bases with no gene match: 5. Germline loops: CDR1 SEHNR, CDR2 FQNEAQ (reference sequence). The CDR3 length is 13 residues. The CDR3 DNA sequence: TGTGCCAGCAGCCCAGGGGGGTGGACTGAAGCTTTCTTT. This sequence encodes CASSPGGWTEAFF.

The genes are TRBV18 and TRBJ2-7, with D maybe TRBD2 (5 bases). Germline values: CDR1 KGHSH, CDR2 LQKENI. The CDR3 loop spans 13 amino acids. V was clipped by 2 bases and J by 3 bases, with 8 bases between them. The CDR3 here is CASSPTGDYEQYV. CDR3 DNA sequence: TGTGCCAGCTCACCAACCGGGGACTACGAGCAGTACGTC.